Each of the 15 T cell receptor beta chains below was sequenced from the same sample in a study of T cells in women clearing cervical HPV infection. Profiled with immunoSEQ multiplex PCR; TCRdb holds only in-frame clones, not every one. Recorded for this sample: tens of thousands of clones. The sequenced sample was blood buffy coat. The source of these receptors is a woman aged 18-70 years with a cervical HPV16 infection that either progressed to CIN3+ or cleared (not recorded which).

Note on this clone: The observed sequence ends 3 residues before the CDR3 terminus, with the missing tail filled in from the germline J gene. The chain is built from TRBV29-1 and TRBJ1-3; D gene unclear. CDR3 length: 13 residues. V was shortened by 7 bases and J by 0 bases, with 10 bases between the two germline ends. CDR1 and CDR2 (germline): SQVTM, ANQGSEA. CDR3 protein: CSAAESSGNTIYF. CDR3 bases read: TGCAGCGCCGCGGAGAGCTCTGGAAACACC.

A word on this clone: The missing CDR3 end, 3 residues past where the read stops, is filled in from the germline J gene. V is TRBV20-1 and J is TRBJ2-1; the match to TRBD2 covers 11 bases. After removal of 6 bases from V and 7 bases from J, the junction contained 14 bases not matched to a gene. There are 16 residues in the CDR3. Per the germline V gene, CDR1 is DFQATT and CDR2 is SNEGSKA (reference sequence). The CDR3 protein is CSARSFSGGAGNEQFF. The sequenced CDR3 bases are TGCAGTGCCAGGTCCTTTAGCGGGGGGGCCGGGAATGAG.

CDR3 sequence reads: CASSHSYEQYF. Partial CDR3 DNA: TGTGCCAGCAGCCACTCCTACGAG. The rearrangement joins TRBV7-2 to TRBJ2-7; D is unclear. The read ends 3 residues early relative to the CDR3; the germline J gene fills the gap. Trimming took off 5 bases at V and 0 bases at J, with 2 bases between the two ends. The germline gives CDR1 SGHTA, CDR2 FQGNSA. The CDR3 loop spans 11 amino acids. Together with reference TRBV7-2 and TRBJ2-7, the CDR3 gives the full variable domain: GAGVSQSPSNKVTEKGKDVELRCDPISGHTALYWYRQSLGQGLEFLIYFQGNSAPDKSGLPSDRFSAERTGGSVSTLTIQRTQQEDSAVYLCASSHSYEQYFGPGTRLTVT.

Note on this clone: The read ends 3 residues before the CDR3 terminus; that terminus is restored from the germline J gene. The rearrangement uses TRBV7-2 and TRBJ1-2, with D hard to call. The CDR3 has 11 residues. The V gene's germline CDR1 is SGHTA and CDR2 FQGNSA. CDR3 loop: CASSPLNDYTF. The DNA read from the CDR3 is TGTGCCAGCAGCCCACTGAATGAC.

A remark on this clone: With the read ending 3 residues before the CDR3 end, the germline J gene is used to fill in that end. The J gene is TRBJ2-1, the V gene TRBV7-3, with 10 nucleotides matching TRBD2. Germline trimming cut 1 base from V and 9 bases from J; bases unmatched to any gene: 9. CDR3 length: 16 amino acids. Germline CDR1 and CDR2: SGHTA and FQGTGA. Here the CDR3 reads CASSLRSGGAEREQFF. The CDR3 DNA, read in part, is TGTGCCAGCAGCTTAAGAAGCGGGGGGGCCGAACGTGAG.

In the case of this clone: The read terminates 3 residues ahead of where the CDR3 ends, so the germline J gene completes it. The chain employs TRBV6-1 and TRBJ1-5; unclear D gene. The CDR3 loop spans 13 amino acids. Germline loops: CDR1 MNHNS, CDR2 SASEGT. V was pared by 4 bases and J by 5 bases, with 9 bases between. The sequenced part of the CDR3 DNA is TGTGCCAGCAGTGTGACACCGGATCAGCCC. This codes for CASSVTPDQP. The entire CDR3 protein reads CASSVTPDQPQHF.

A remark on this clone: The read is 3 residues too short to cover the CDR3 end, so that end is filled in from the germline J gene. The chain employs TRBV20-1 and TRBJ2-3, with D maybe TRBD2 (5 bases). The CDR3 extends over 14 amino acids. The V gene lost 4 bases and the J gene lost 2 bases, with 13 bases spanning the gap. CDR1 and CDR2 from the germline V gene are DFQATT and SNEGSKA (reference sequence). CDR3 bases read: TGCAGTGCTAATCGGGGAAGGGCCACAGATACG. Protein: CSANRGRATDT. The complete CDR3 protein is CSANRGRATDTQYF.

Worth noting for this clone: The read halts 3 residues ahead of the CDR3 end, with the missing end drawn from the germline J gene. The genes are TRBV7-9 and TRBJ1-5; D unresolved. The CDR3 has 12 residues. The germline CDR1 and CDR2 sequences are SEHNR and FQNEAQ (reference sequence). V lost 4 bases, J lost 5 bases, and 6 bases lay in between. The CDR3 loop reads CASSSPDQPQHF. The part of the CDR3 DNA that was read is TGTGCCAGCAGCTCCCCGGATCAGCCC.

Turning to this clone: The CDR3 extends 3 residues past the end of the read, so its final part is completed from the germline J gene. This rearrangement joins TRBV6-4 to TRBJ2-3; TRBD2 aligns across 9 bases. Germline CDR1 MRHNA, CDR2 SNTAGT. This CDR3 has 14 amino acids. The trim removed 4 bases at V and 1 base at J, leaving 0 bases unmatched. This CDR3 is CASSGLAGTDTQYF. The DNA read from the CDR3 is TGTGCCAGCAGTGGACTAGCGGGCACAGATACG.

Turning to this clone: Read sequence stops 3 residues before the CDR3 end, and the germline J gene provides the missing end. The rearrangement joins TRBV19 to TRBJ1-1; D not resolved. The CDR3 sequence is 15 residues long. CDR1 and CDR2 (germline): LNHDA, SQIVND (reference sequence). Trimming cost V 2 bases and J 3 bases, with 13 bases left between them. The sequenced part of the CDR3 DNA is TGTGCCAGTAGTATAAATGTGGGCCGGTACACTGAA. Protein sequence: CASSINVGRYTE. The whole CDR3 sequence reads CASSINVGRYTEAFF.

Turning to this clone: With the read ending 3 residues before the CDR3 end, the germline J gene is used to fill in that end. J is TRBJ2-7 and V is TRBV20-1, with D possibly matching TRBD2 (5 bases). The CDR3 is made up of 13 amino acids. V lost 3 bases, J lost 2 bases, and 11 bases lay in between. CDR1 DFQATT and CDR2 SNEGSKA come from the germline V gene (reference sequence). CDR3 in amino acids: CSASSGAAYEQYF. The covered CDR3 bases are TGCAGTGCTAGTTCTGGAGCGGCCTACGAG.

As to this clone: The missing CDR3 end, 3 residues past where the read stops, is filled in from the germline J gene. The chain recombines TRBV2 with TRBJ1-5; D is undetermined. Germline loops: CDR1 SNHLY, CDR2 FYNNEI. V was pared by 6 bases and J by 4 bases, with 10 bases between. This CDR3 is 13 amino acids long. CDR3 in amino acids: CASRDGQNQPQHF. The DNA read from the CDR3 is TGTGCCAGCAGAGATGGTCAGAATCAGCCC.

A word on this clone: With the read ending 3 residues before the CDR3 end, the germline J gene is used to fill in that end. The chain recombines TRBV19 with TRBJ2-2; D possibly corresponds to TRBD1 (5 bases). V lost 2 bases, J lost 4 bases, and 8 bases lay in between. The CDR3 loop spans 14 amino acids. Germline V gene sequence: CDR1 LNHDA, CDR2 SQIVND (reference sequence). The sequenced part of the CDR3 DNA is TGTGCCAGTAGTATATTAGGGGCCACCGGGGAG. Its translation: CASSILGATGE. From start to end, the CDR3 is CASSILGATGELFF.

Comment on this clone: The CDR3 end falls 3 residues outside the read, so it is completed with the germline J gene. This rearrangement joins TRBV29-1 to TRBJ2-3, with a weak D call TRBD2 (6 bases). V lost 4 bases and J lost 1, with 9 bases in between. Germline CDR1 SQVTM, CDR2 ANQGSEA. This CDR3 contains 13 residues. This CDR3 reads CSVAGEGTDTQYF. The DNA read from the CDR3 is TGCAGCGTTGCGGGGGAGGGCACAGATACG.

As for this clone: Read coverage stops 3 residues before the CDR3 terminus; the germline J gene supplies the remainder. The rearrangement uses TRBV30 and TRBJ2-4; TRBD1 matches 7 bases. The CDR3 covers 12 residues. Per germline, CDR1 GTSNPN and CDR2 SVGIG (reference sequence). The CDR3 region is CAWSRGNYGQYF. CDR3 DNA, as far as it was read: TGTGCCTGGTCCAGGGGGAACTATGGT.